These 7 T cell receptor beta chains were sequenced from one sample in a study of T cell repertoires in ileal Crohn's disease. Profiling relied on immunoSEQ multiplex PCR, and the TCRdb table lists in-frame clones only, not all of them. The sample records about 3,600 clones, approximately 91% being singletons. The sequenced material came from ileal tissue. These receptors originate from an adult with Crohn's disease.

The V gene is TRBV7-3, the J gene TRBJ2-1; TRBD1 is a possible D gene (6 bases). CDR1 and CDR2 (germline): SGHTA, FQGTGA. With 5 bases removed from V and 6 bases from J, the gap between germline ends came to 17 bases. The CDR3 runs 15 residues. The CDR3 sequence: CASSTQGFLGNEQFF. In DNA, the CDR3 is TGTGCCAGCAGCACGCAGGGGTTCCTTGGCAATGAGCAGTTCTTC.

The chain is built from TRBV19 and TRBJ2-1; D is unresolved. This CDR3 has 15 residues. Trimming removed 3 bases at V and 8 bases at J, with 17 bases between. Per germline, CDR1 LNHDA and CDR2 SQIVND (reference sequence). The CDR3 sequence: CASSIWATPIDEQFF. CDR3 DNA sequence: TGTGCCAGTAGTATTTGGGCGACACCAATCGATGAGCAGTTCTTC.

The rearrangement links TRBV5-4 to TRBJ1-2, with 7 bases fitting TRBD1. This CDR3 region has 15 residues. The germline V gene encodes CDR1 SGHNT and CDR2 YYREEE (reference sequence). V shed 1 base, J shed 6 bases, and the junction held 9 bases outside the gene matches. This CDR3 reads CASSLNRQGRDGYTF. As DNA, the CDR3 is TGTGCCAGCAGCTTGAACCGACAGGGAAGGGATGGCTACACCTTC.

The chain uses TRBV7-2 and TRBJ1-2; 8 bases fit TRBD1. Germline trimming cut 5 bases from V and 8 bases from J; bases unmatched to any gene: 7. CDR1 is SGHTA and CDR2 is FQGNSA in the germline V gene. This CDR3 has 13 amino acids. CDR3 sequence reads: CASSTGQAMGYTF. DNA of the CDR3: TGTGCCAGCAGCACGGGACAGGCCATGGGCTACACCTTC.

The chain employs TRBV5-4 and TRBJ1-2; no clear D. The V end was cut by 4 bases, the J end by 0 bases, with 19 bases between. This CDR3 comprises 17 residues. CDR1 and CDR2 from the germline V gene are SGHNT and YYREEE (reference sequence). CDR3 amino acids: CASSPAGIRASNYGYTF. DNA for the CDR3: TGTGCCAGCAGCCCGGCTGGAATTAGGGCCTCTAACTATGGCTACACCTTC.

The genes are TRBV29-1 and TRBJ2-3; D may match TRBD1 or TRBD2 (7 bases each). CDR1 and CDR2 (germline): SQVTM, ANQGSEA. This CDR3 has 13 amino acids. V was shortened by 7 bases and J by 8 bases, with 19 bases between the two germline ends. The CDR3 protein is CSANQGGDGTQYF. The DNA for the CDR3 is TGCAGCGCAAACCAGGGGGGGGATGGTACGCAGTATTTT.

This clone has just one count. The chain employs TRBV27 and TRBJ2-7, with 13 nucleotides matching TRBD2. The germline CDR1 and CDR2 sequences are MNHEY and SMNVEV (reference sequence). The CDR3 extends over 15 amino acids. Trimming removed 5 bases from V and 2 bases from J; junction bases left unmatched: 3. The CDR3 protein is CASSLGTSGTYEQYF. The CDR3 bases are TGTGCCAGCAGTCTAGGGACTAGCGGGACCTACGAGCAGTACTTC.